The 25 T cell receptor beta chains given below trace back to one sample, sequenced in a study of cytomegalovirus exposure and HLA in healthy donors. Use of 60 Vbeta and 13 Jbeta primers characterized the PCR. Sequencing used immunoSEQ multiplex PCR; TCRdb keeps in-frame clones, though not all of them. The profile shows over 150,000 clones, around 72% of them singletons. Sequencing was done on a sample of PBMCs. Source of these receptors: a man aged 45-65 years in good health and CMV-seronegative.

This clone was seen more than once but under ten times. The genes are TRBV29-1 and TRBJ2-2, with 10 nucleotides matching TRBD1. From germline, CDR1 is SQVTM and CDR2 ANQGSEA. The CDR3 length is 13 residues. V gave up 6 bases and J gave up 4 bases; unmatched junction bases: 2. This CDR3 is CSVWTGGTGELFF. The CDR3, as DNA: TGCAGCGTCTGGACAGGGGGCACCGGGGAGCTGTTTTTT.

The chain recombines TRBV6-1 with TRBJ1-3; 7 bases are a match to TRBD1. CDR3 length: 18 amino acids. J lost 4 bases, V lost 1 base, and 13 bases had no gene match. CDR1 MNHNS and CDR2 SASEGT come from the germline V gene. CDR3 sequence: CASSEVRNRGLEGNTIYF. DNA for the CDR3: TGTGCCAGCAGTGAAGTCCGAAACAGGGGTTTAGAAGGAAACACCATATATTTT.

The genes are TRBV7-3 and TRBJ2-6; 15 positions agree with TRBD2. The V and J ends lost 5 bases and 4 bases, in that order; junction bases with no gene match: 6. The V gene's germline CDR1 is SGHTA and CDR2 FQGTGA. The CDR3 spans 18 residues. In DNA, the CDR3 is TGTGCCAGCAGCATCGGACTAGCGGGGGGGCTAGGGGCCAACGTCCTGACTTTC. Protein: CASSIGLAGGLGANVLTF.

This clone was counted a few times. The chain links TRBV2 to TRBJ1-2; 8 positions match TRBD1. Germline V lookup: CDR1 SNHLY, CDR2 FYNNEI. The CDR3 consists of 15 residues. V was clipped by 7 bases and J by 8 bases; unmatched bases: 15. The CDR3 loop reads CASMNSAGGAWGYTF. DNA of the CDR3: TGTGCCAGCATGAACTCGGCAGGGGGCGCCTGGGGCTACACCTTC.

V gene TRBV4-1 combines with J gene TRBJ1-4, with 7 bases that match TRBD1. The CDR3 runs 17 residues. Germline V lookup: CDR1 MGHRA, CDR2 YSYEKL. V lost 0 bases and J lost 0; bases outside the gene matches: 4. CDR3 protein: CASSQDWTGATNEKLFF. In nucleotides, the CDR3 is TGCGCCAGCAGCCAAGATTGGACAGGTGCAACTAATGAAAAACTGTTTTTT.

The gene calls are TRBV5-4 and TRBJ1-2, with TRBD1 matching 8 bases. There are 12 residues in the CDR3. Germline trimming cut 9 bases from V and 7 bases from J; bases unmatched to any gene: 8. The germline gives CDR1 SGHNT, CDR2 YYREEE (reference sequence). The CDR3 DNA is TGTGCCACGACAGGGGACCAGAGTGGCTACACCTTC. Residues: CATTGDQSGYTF.

The CDR3 region is CASSPRSGGSNYGYTF. The CDR3 bases are TGCGCCAGCAGCCCAAGGTCAGGGGGCTCTAACTATGGCTACACCTTC. This chain uses TRBV5-1 with TRBJ1-2, with 8 bases that match TRBD1. CDR3 size: 16 residues. The junction had 8 bases not matched to a gene; V was cut back by 4 bases and J by 0 bases. Per germline, CDR1 SGHRS and CDR2 YFSETQ.

This rearrangement joins TRBV10-3 to TRBJ2-1, with D possibly being TRBD2 (6 bases). There are 12 residues in the CDR3. Germline CDR1 is ENHRY and CDR2 is SYGVKD. V was cut by 10 bases and J by 4 bases, with 11 bases left in between. The CDR3 sequence: CATGTSYNEQFF. As DNA, the CDR3 is TGTGCCACCGGGACTTCTTACAATGAGCAGTTCTTC.

This rearrangement joins TRBV10-3 to TRBJ2-2, with D maybe TRBD1 (6 bases). CDR1 and CDR2 (germline): ENHRY, SYGVKD. Trimming left V 5 bases short and J 2 bases short, with 9 bases between. CDR3 length: 14 amino acids. CDR3 in amino acids: CAISQGPNTGELFF. The CDR3 coding sequence is TGTGCCATCAGTCAGGGGCCTAACACCGGGGAGCTGTTTTTT.

The chain employs TRBV7-2 and TRBJ2-7, with D hard to call. V dropped 3 bases and J dropped 5 bases, with 11 bases sitting between them. This CDR3 has 13 amino acids. Per germline, CDR1 SGHTA and CDR2 FQGNSA. The CDR3 nucleotides read TGTGCCAGCAGCTTCTCGGGTTCCAACGAGCAGTACTTC. Amino acid sequence: CASSFSGSNEQYF.

The rearrangement uses TRBV5-1 and TRBJ2-2, with D possibly matching TRBD1 (6 bases). Germline values: CDR1 SGHRS, CDR2 YFSETQ. The CDR3 totals 15 residues. V lost 0 bases to trimming and J lost 6 bases, with 12 bases between them. CDR3 residues: CASSLEGGEPGELFF. Here the CDR3 DNA reads TGCGCCAGCAGCTTGGAAGGGGGTGAACCCGGGGAGCTGTTTTTT.

The V gene is TRBV9, the J gene TRBJ1-2, with D tentatively TRBD1 (5 bases). The CDR3 loop spans 15 amino acids. CDR1 and CDR2 from the germline V gene are SGDLS and YYNGEE. Trimming cost V 1 base and J 1 base, with 11 bases left between them. CDR3 residues: CASSVQGRINYGYTF. CDR3 nucleotides: TGTGCCAGCAGCGTACAGGGTAGGATTAACTATGGCTACACCTTC.

V gene TRBV5-6 combines with J gene TRBJ2-7; D uncertain. CDR1 is SGHDT, CDR2 YYEEEE, per germline. This CDR3 is built from 12 residues. The ends were cut back, 5 bases at V and 0 bases at J, with 6 bases in the middle. The CDR3 DNA sequence: TGTGCCAGCAGTCGTCTCTCCTACGAGCAGTACTTC. This sequence encodes CASSRLSYEQYF.

The chain links TRBV2 to TRBJ2-1; a possible D gene is TRBD2 (6 bases). There are 15 residues in the CDR3. Trimming shortened V by 2 bases and J by 0 bases, and 8 bases separated the two germline ends. Germline CDR1 and CDR2: SNHLY and FYNNEI. The CDR3 nucleotides are TGTGCCAGCAGTGAATGGGGAGGCTCCTACAATGAGCAGTTCTTC. Amino acids: CASSEWGGSYNEQFF.

This sequence joins TRBV7-8 and TRBJ1-3; 7 bases align to TRBD1. The germline gives CDR1 SGHVS, CDR2 FQNEAQ. This CDR3 contains 18 residues. V gave up 0 bases and J gave up 2 bases; unmatched junction bases: 10. CDR3 region: CASSLAFGTVATGNTIYF. In DNA, the CDR3 is TGTGCCAGCAGCTTAGCTTTTGGGACAGTTGCAACTGGAAACACCATATATTTT.

This clone has more than one count but fewer than ten. This CDR3 is also generated by other DNA sequences in the sample. The chain combines TRBV4-1 with TRBJ2-5; TRBD2 matches at 11 bases. The ends lost 3 bases at V and 5 bases at J; junction bases unmatched: 5. The CDR3 loop spans 15 amino acids. From germline, CDR1 is MGHRA and CDR2 YSYEKL. CDR3 nucleotide sequence: TGCGCCAGCAGCCATCCCGGACTAGCGGGCGAGACCCAGTACTTC. This sequence encodes CASSHPGLAGETQYF.

V is TRBV9 and J is TRBJ2-3; 11 bases map to TRBD2. The CDR3 is made up of 19 amino acids. CDR1 and CDR2 (germline): SGDLS, YYNGEE. V lost 4 bases and J lost 6; bases outside the gene matches: 19. CDR3 nucleotides: TGTGCCAGCAGCCCGTACTCGACTCTGATAGCGGGGGGGCCGGATACGCAGTATTTT. Its translation is CASSPYSTLIAGGPDTQYF.

This clone turned up a few times. The V call is TRBV28, the J call TRBJ1-2, with 7 bases that match TRBD1. Germline V CDR1 and CDR2: MDHEN, SYDVKM. CDR3 length: 15 amino acids. V gave up 2 bases and J gave up 4 bases; unmatched junction bases: 7. The CDR3 here is CASSLVPGGFYGYTF. The CDR3 DNA follows: TGTGCCAGCAGTTTAGTTCCAGGGGGTTTCTATGGCTACACCTTC.

The chain joins TRBV6-4 to TRBJ1-2; TRBD1 aligns across 10 bases. V lost 4 bases, J lost 4 bases, and 9 bases stayed unmatched. Germline V gives CDR1 MRHNA, CDR2 SNTAGT. The CDR3 spans 16 residues. The CDR3 region is CASSVGRTGGVYGYTF. The CDR3 nucleotides read TGTGCCAGCAGTGTGGGGAGGACAGGGGGGGTCTATGGCTACACCTTC.

The CDR3 bases are TGCGCCAGCACCCCGGGACTAGCGGTTGGTGGCGAGCAGTTCTTC. As protein: CASTPGLAVGGEQFF. The V and J genes are TRBV5-1 and TRBJ2-1, with 11 bases that match TRBD2. In germline, CDR1 is SGHRS, CDR2 YFSETQ. V was clipped by 6 bases and J by 10 bases; unmatched bases: 12. There are 15 residues in the CDR3.

The chain couples TRBV4-1 to TRBJ2-5; 9 nucleotides align to TRBD1. With 0 bases clipped from V and 4 bases from J, the junction kept 9 bases outside the gene matches. This CDR3 region has 17 residues. Germline assignment: CDR1 MGHRA and CDR2 YSYEKL. As DNA, the CDR3 is TGCGCCAGCAGCCAAGATTCTTACAGGGGGCTCCGAGAGACCCAGTACTTC. This gives the protein CASSQDSYRGLRETQYF.

The chain uses TRBV7-9 and TRBJ2-2, with TRBD1 matching 9 bases. This CDR3 contains 16 residues. V was pared by 8 bases and J by 2 bases, with 9 bases of the junction left unmatched. The germline V gene has CDR1 SEHNR and CDR2 FQNEAQ (reference sequence). CDR3 nucleotides: TGTGCCAGCGCGGGACAGGGTACGAGCAACACCGGGGAGCTGTTTTTT. Translated: CASAGQGTSNTGELFF.

The chain is built from TRBV9 and TRBJ1-1, with D maybe TRBD1 (5 bases). The CDR3 sequence is 15 residues long. Deletions cut 1 base from V and 3 bases from J, with 13 bases between. Germline V gene data show CDR1 as SGDLS and CDR2 as YYNGEE. The CDR3 bases are TGTGCCAGCAGCGTACGGGGGGGGTCGGACACTGAAGCTTTCTTT. Translation: CASSVRGGSDTEAFF.

The V call is TRBV7-8, the J call TRBJ1-5; D uncertain. Trimming removed 2 bases at V and 5 bases at J, with 7 bases between. The germline gives CDR1 SGHVS, CDR2 FQNEAQ. The CDR3 has 13 residues. DNA of the CDR3: TGTGCCAGCAGCTTAAGAGGGTATCAGCCCCAGCATTTT. It translates to CASSLRGYQPQHF.

The rearrangement links TRBV20-1 to TRBJ2-4; D is unresolved. V dropped 1 base and J dropped 8 bases, with 6 bases sitting between them. The CDR3 extends over 11 amino acids. Germline V gene lookup returns CDR1 DFQATT and CDR2 SNEGSKA (reference sequence). For the CDR3, the DNA is TGCAGTGCTAGAGGGGCCCACATTCAGTACTTC. As protein: CSARGAHIQYF.